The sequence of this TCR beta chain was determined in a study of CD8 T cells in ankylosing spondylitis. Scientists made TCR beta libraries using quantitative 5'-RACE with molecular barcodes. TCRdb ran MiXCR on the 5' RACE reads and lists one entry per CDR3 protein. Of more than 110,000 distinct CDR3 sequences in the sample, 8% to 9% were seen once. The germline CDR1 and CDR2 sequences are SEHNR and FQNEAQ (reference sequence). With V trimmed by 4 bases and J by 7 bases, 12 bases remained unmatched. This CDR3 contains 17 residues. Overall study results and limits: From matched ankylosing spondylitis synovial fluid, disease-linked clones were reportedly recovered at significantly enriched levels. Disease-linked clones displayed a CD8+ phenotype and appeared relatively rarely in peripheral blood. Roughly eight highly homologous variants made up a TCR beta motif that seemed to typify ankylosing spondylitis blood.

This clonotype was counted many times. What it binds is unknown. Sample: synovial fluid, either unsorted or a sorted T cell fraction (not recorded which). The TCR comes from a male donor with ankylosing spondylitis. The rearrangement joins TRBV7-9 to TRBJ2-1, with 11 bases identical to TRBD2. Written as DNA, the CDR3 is TGTGCCAGCAGCTCAAACTTAGCGGGAGGGTTTGGAAATGAGCAGTTCTTC. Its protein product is CASSSNLAGGFGNEQFF.